Listed below are T cell receptor beta chains from one sample, sequenced in a study of blood T cell repertoires in COVID-19. Measured with immunoSEQ multiplex PCR; TCRdb has only the in-frame clones, and not every one. The sample lists around 400,000 clones, 80% to 90% occurring once. Sequencing input: peripheral blood. The source of these receptors is a woman between 55 and 75 years old with COVID-19, enrolled during active disease. Each CDR3 is given with its conserved first and last residue. A D gene is named only where the DNA matches it firmly. The size of a clone is reported for some rows only, either as once, few or many, or as a class for expanded clones.

clone size	D gene	V gene	J gene	CDR3 DNA	CDR3 protein
NA	NA	TRBV6-5	TRBJ1-1	TGTGCCAGCAGTTACCCTGACAGAACCACTGAAGCTTTCTTT	CASSYPDRTTEAFF
once	NA	TRBV6-2/TRBV6-3	TRBJ1-1	TGTGCCAGCAGTTACCAGGGTAACGGTGAAGCTTTCTTT	CASSYQGNGEAFF
once	TRBD1	TRBV3-1/TRBV3-2	TRBJ2-2	TGTGCCAGCAGCCCCTACAGGGGGCTTAACACCGGGGAGCTGTTTTTT	CASSPYRGLNTGELFF
NA	TRBD1	TRBV30	TRBJ1-5	TGTGCCTGGAGTGTAGCAGGGGGCACGGCTGGCAATCAGCCCCAGCATTTT	CAWSVAGGTAGNQPQHF
once	NA	TRBV9	TRBJ2-5	TGTGCCAGCAGCGTAGGGCGGAGGCAAGAGACCCAGTACTTC	CASSVGRRQETQYF
NA	NA	TRBV5-4	TRBJ1-5	TGTGCCAGCAGCTTGCAGGGGCACAATCAGCCCCAGCATTTT	CASSLQGHNQPQHF
NA	NA	TRBV7-9	TRBJ2-7	TGTGCCAGCAGCTTGGCAGGGGACCTACGTGTGCAGTACTTC	CASSLAGDLRVQYF
once	TRBD1	TRBV20-1	TRBJ2-3	TGCAGTGGTAGTCCGGACAGGAGGAGCACAGATACGCAGTATTTT	CSGSPDRRSTDTQYF
NA	TRBD1	TRBV18	TRBJ2-7	TGTGCCAGCTCCCTGACAGGGGCGGCCTACGAGCAGTACTTC	CASSLTGAAYEQYF
NA	NA	TRBV19	TRBJ2-3	TGTGCCAGTAGTATAGGTAGAGGGCACACAGATACGCAGTATTTT	CASSIGRGHTDTQYF
NA	TRBD2	TRBV18	TRBJ2-5	TGTGCCAGCTCGCTACTAGCGGGGGGCTCAGAACAAGAGACCCAGTACTTC	CASSLLAGGSEQETQYF
NA	NA	TRBV2	TRBJ2-1	TGTGCCAGCAGTGAACCCAATAGGGGATTCTCCTACAATGAGCAGTTCTTC	CASSEPNRGFSYNEQFF
NA	NA	TRBV5-4	TRBJ2-5	TGTGCCAGCAGCCCACCAGGGGAGCAAGAGACCCAGTACTTC	CASSPPGEQETQYF
NA	TRBD1	TRBV28	TRBJ1-2	TGTGCCAGCAGTACACAGGGGGCGTTAGATGGCTACACCTTC	CASSTQGALDGYTF
NA	TRBD2	TRBV3-1/TRBV3-2	TRBJ2-5	TGTGCCAGCAGCCTAGCGGGGGAGCATAGTGAGACCCAGTACTTC	CASSLAGEHSETQYF
NA	NA	TRBV2	TRBJ1-2	TGTGCCAGCAGTGGCGGCGGCTACACCTTC	CASSGGGYTF
NA	TRBD2	TRBV15	TRBJ2-5	TGTGCCACCAGCGGCGGGGGGGTACGGCAAGAGACCCAGTACTTC	CATSGGGVRQETQYF
NA	NA	TRBV7-6	TRBJ1-3	TGTGCCAGCAGCTTAGTAGGGGGATCTGGAAACACCATATATTTT	CASSLVGGSGNTIYF
NA	TRBD1	TRBV19	TRBJ1-4	TGTGCCAGTAGTAATACCGGGACAGCTAATGAAAAACTGTTTTTT	CASSNTGTANEKLFF
NA	NA	TRBV19	TRBJ1-6	TGTGCCAGTAGTATAGATCCAGGTTCACCCCTCCACTTT	CASSIDPGSPLHF
NA	TRBD2	TRBV19	TRBJ2-1	TGTGCCAGTATTTCACTAGCGAACAATGAGCAGTTCTTC	CASISLANNEQFF
NA	NA	TRBV5-1	TRBJ1-4	TGCGCCAGCAGCTTGGCGGGGGGTAATGAAAAACTGTTTTTT	CASSLAGGNEKLFF
NA	NA	TRBV7-9	TRBJ1-6	TGTGCCAGCAGTTTCGGGTCGGTCCTCTATAATTCACCCCTCCACTTT	CASSFGSVLYNSPLHF
NA	NA	TRBV2	TRBJ1-5	TGTGCCAGCAGTGACGGCGGAGGTCCCCTACGGCCCCAGCATTTT	CASSDGGGPLRPQHF
NA	NA	TRBV7-4	TRBJ1-5	TGTGCCAGCTCGGGTAGGTCAGGGGGCAATCAGCCCCAGCATTTT	CASSGRSGGNQPQHF
NA	TRBD1	TRBV27	TRBJ1-2	TGTGCCAGCAGTATACAGGGGCTAGATGGCTACACCTTC	CASSIQGLDGYTF
few	NA	TRBV5-1	TRBJ2-1	TGCGCCAGCAGCTTGGGGGCTAATGAGCAGTTCTTC	CASSLGANEQFF
NA	TRBD1	TRBV4-2	TRBJ2-7	TGTGCCAGCAGCCAAGTCTCAGTTCGGACAGGGAGCTCCTACGAGCAGTACTTC	CASSQVSVRTGSSYEQYF
NA	NA	TRBV9	TRBJ2-5	TGTGCCAGCAGCGTAGGTTCACATTCTCAAGAGACCCAGTACTTC	CASSVGSHSQETQYF
NA	TRBD1	TRBV12-3/TRBV12-4	TRBJ1-2	TGTGCCACAGGCGGGACAGTCAACGGCTACACCTTC	CATGGTVNGYTF
NA	TRBD1	TRBV28	TRBJ2-7	TGTGCCAGCAGGCCCTCAGACAGGGATAGCGACGAGCAGTACTTC	CASRPSDRDSDEQYF
NA	NA	TRBV10-1	TRBJ1-6	TGCGCCAGCAGTGAGGGCGGGGGAATTGGTAATTCACCCCTCCACTTT	CASSEGGGIGNSPLHF
NA	NA	TRBV5-6	TRBJ2-7	TGTGCCAGCAGCGTCGTCAGCGAGCAGTACTTC	CASSVVSEQYF